Listed below are T cell receptor beta chains from one sample, sequenced in a study of shared clonotypes between healthy human individuals. Sequencing used immunoSEQ multiplex PCR; TCRdb keeps in-frame clones, though not all of them. The sample lists millions of clones, roughly 93% occurring once. Sequencing was performed on naive CD4+ T cells from PBMCs. The receptors derive from a man younger than 35 in good health. Some clones in this sample may be carry-over from other donors' samples. Each CDR3 is given with its conserved first and last residue. The order of the fields is D gene, J gene, clone size, V gene, CDR3 DNA, CDR3 protein. D genes are given only for firm matches. For some rows the clone size is stated as once, few or many, or as a class when expanded; others skip it.

D gene: .
J gene: TRBJ1-3
clone size: .
V gene: TRBV5-1
CDR3 DNA: TGCGCCAGCAGCACGGGCCCCGCCGGGGGAAACACCATATATTTT
CDR3 protein: CASSTGPAGGNTIYF

D gene: .
J gene: TRBJ2-5
clone size: .
V gene: TRBV9
CDR3 DNA: TGTGCCAGCAGCGCAGCGGTGGTCCAAGAGACCCAGTACTTC
CDR3 protein: CASSAAVVQETQYF

D gene: TRBD2
J gene: TRBJ2-1
clone size: .
V gene: TRBV18
CDR3 DNA: TGTGCCAGCTCACCAGGACTAGCGGGAGAGTATGAGCAGTTCTTC
CDR3 protein: CASSPGLAGEYEQFF

D gene: TRBD2
J gene: TRBJ2-5
clone size: .
V gene: TRBV7-9
CDR3 DNA: TGTGCCAGCGGGAAGCGGGAGGGCGCGGAGACCCAGTACTTC
CDR3 protein: CASGKREGAETQYF

D gene: .
J gene: TRBJ2-7
clone size: once
V gene: TRBV18
CDR3 DNA: TGTGCCAGCTCACCAGCAGGGTCCTCCTACGAGCAGTACTTC
CDR3 protein: CASSPAGSSYEQYF

D gene: .
J gene: TRBJ2-5
clone size: .
V gene: TRBV18
CDR3 DNA: TGTGCCAGCTCACCAATCGAGAGCCAAGAGACCCAGTACTTC
CDR3 protein: CASSPIESQETQYF

D gene: .
J gene: TRBJ2-1
clone size: .
V gene: TRBV4-3
CDR3 DNA: TGCGCCAGCAGCCTCAGTACGGCGGAAAGCTCCTACAATGAGCAGTTCTTC
CDR3 protein: CASSLSTAESSYNEQFF

D gene: .
J gene: TRBJ2-5
clone size: .
V gene: TRBV19
CDR3 DNA: TGTGCCAGTAGTATCCCCGGATCTGGGGAGACCCAGTACTTC
CDR3 protein: CASSIPGSGETQYF

D gene: TRBD2
J gene: TRBJ2-2
clone size: .
V gene: TRBV5-1
CDR3 DNA: TGCGCCAGCAGCTTAACTAGCGGCCTTGATGGGGAGCTGTTTTTT
CDR3 protein: CASSLTSGLDGELFF

D gene: .
J gene: TRBJ2-7
clone size: .
V gene: TRBV28
CDR3 DNA: TGTGCCAGCAGTTTGACCCGGGGCGCAGGCTACGAGCAGTACTTC
CDR3 protein: CASSLTRGAGYEQYF

D gene: .
J gene: TRBJ1-1
clone size: .
V gene: TRBV7-6
CDR3 DNA: TGTGCCAGCAGCCGTCTAGGCTCTGAAGCTTTCTTT
CDR3 protein: CASSRLGSEAFF

D gene: TRBD2
J gene: TRBJ2-5
clone size: .
V gene: TRBV2
CDR3 DNA: TGTGCCAGCCGGTGGGGGGGAGAGACCCAGTACTTC
CDR3 protein: CASRWGGETQYF

D gene: .
J gene: TRBJ1-3
clone size: .
V gene: TRBV6-5
CDR3 DNA: TGTGCCAGCAGTTTGAACAGGGTGGCGGACACCATATATTTT
CDR3 protein: CASSLNRVADTIYF

D gene: .
J gene: TRBJ2-2
clone size: .
V gene: TRBV6-4
CDR3 DNA: TGTGCCAGCAGTTTGGTGGCGAGGGCCGGGGAGCTGTTTTTT
CDR3 protein: CASSLVARAGELFF

D gene: TRBD1
J gene: TRBJ1-4
clone size: .
V gene: TRBV6-1
CDR3 DNA: TGTGCCAGCAGTGAAGTCCTCCGTTTCGGGACAGGGGACGAAAAACTGTTTTTT
CDR3 protein: CASSEVLRFGTGDEKLFF

D gene: TRBD1
J gene: TRBJ2-3
clone size: .
V gene: TRBV5-1
CDR3 DNA: TGCGCCAGCAGCTGGACGACAGGGGGAGAAACGCAGTATTTT
CDR3 protein: CASSWTTGGETQYF

D gene: .
J gene: TRBJ1-2
clone size: .
V gene: TRBV5-1
CDR3 DNA: TGCGCCACCGGCCCGGGGGGGGCGGACTATGGCTACACCTTC
CDR3 protein: CATGPGGADYGYTF

D gene: .
J gene: TRBJ2-5
clone size: .
V gene: TRBV7-9
CDR3 DNA: TGTGCCAGCAGCTTAGTGGGCGGCGAGGGGACCCAGTACTTC
CDR3 protein: CASSLVGGEGTQYF

D gene: .
J gene: TRBJ1-1
clone size: .
V gene: TRBV28
CDR3 DNA: TGTGCCAGCCTAAACGGGGGCGAAGCTGAAGCTTTCTTT
CDR3 protein: CASLNGGEAEAFF

D gene: .
J gene: TRBJ2-3
clone size: once
V gene: TRBV15
CDR3 DNA: TGTGCCACCAGCAGCGACCTACCCACCGCGGGGCCCAGGAGAGATACGCAGTATTTT
CDR3 protein: CATSSDLPTAGPRRDTQYF

D gene: .
J gene: TRBJ1-4
clone size: few
V gene: TRBV6-5
CDR3 DNA: TGTGCCAGCAGAAGTCGAGTGGGTGAAAAACTGTTTTTT
CDR3 protein: CASRSRVGEKLFF

D gene: .
J gene: TRBJ2-3
clone size: .
V gene: TRBV11-2
CDR3 DNA: TGTGCCAGCAGCTTCGACAGGTCAGATACGCAGTATTTT
CDR3 protein: CASSFDRSDTQYF

D gene: .
J gene: TRBJ1-5
clone size: .
V gene: TRBV5-1
CDR3 DNA: TGCGCCAGCAGCTTTGGCCCCAATCAGCCCCAGCATTTT
CDR3 protein: CASSFGPNQPQHF

D gene: .
J gene: TRBJ2-7
clone size: .
V gene: TRBV14
CDR3 DNA: TGTGCCAGCAGTTATGGCCCCGGACCTACCTACGAGCAGTACTTC
CDR3 protein: CASSYGPGPTYEQYF

D gene: TRBD2
J gene: TRBJ2-1
clone size: .
V gene: TRBV11-2
CDR3 DNA: TGTGCCAGCAGCCAACGGAGGACTAGCGGGCTTTACTACAATGAGCAGTTCTTC
CDR3 protein: CASSQRRTSGLYYNEQFF

D gene: TRBD1
J gene: TRBJ2-7
clone size: .
V gene: TRBV11-2
CDR3 DNA: TGTGCCAGCAGCTCAGGGGGCATTGGGGGAAACGAGCAGTACTTC
CDR3 protein: CASSSGGIGGNEQYF

D gene: TRBD2
J gene: TRBJ2-5
clone size: once
V gene: TRBV6-5
CDR3 DNA: TGTGCCAGCACCCCCGCGGGGGGGGAAGAGACCCAGTACTTC
CDR3 protein: CASTPAGGEETQYF

D gene: .
J gene: TRBJ2-2
clone size: .
V gene: TRBV20-1
CDR3 DNA: TGCAGTGCTAGTGACGGGGGGGAGCTGTTTTTT
CDR3 protein: CSASDGGELFF

D gene: .
J gene: TRBJ2-1
clone size: .
V gene: TRBV10-3
CDR3 DNA: TGTGCCATCAGTGAGAGGGGAGTGTGCCTCTTATGGCTCTTC
CDR3 protein: CAISERGVCLLWLF

D gene: TRBD1
J gene: TRBJ2-3
clone size: .
V gene: TRBV30
CDR3 DNA: TGTGCCGCGGCGATTGCAGGGGGTTATACGCAGTATTTT
CDR3 protein: CAAAIAGGYTQYF

D gene: TRBD1
J gene: TRBJ2-2
clone size: .
V gene: TRBV4-3
CDR3 DNA: TGCGCCAGCAGCCAAGGACAGGGGGCAGTGTCCGGGGAGCTGTTTTTT
CDR3 protein: CASSQGQGAVSGELFF

D gene: .
J gene: TRBJ2-7
clone size: .
V gene: TRBV11-2
CDR3 DNA: TGTGCCAGCAGCTTAAGAGCAGGGATAGGCTACGAGCAGTACTTC
CDR3 protein: CASSLRAGIGYEQYF

D gene: .
J gene: TRBJ1-1
clone size: .
V gene: TRBV6-6
CDR3 DNA: TGTGCCAGCAGTTACTCCTCACATATGAACACTGAAGCTTTCTTT
CDR3 protein: CASSYSSHMNTEAFF

D gene: .
J gene: TRBJ2-7
clone size: .
V gene: TRBV7-8
CDR3 DNA: TGTGCCAGCAGCTCCACCCCTACAGGAGCCCTATACGAGCAGTACTTC
CDR3 protein: CASSSTPTGALYEQYF

D gene: .
J gene: TRBJ1-2
clone size: .
V gene: TRBV7-9
CDR3 DNA: TGTGCCAGCAGCTTAGCCTCAGGGAGCACCTATGGCTACACCTTC
CDR3 protein: CASSLASGSTYGYTF

D gene: .
J gene: TRBJ2-7
clone size: .
V gene: TRBV6-5
CDR3 DNA: TGTGCCAGCAGTTACAGTACCCCGGGTTTCTACGAGCAGTACTTC
CDR3 protein: CASSYSTPGFYEQYF

D gene: TRBD2
J gene: TRBJ2-5
clone size: .
V gene: TRBV10-1
CDR3 DNA: TGCGCCAGCAGTTCCCGACGGAGCGGGAAAGAGACCCAGTACTTC
CDR3 protein: CASSSRRSGKETQYF

D gene: TRBD1
J gene: TRBJ1-5
clone size: .
V gene: TRBV30
CDR3 DNA: TGTGCCTGGAGTGTACGGCAGGGGGCGAACGGTCAGCCCCAGCATTTT
CDR3 protein: CAWSVRQGANGQPQHF

D gene: TRBD1
J gene: TRBJ1-3
clone size: .
V gene: TRBV28
CDR3 DNA: TGTGCCAGCCATGGGACAGGCTCTGGAAACACCATATATTTT
CDR3 protein: CASHGTGSGNTIYF

D gene: .
J gene: TRBJ2-1
clone size: .
V gene: TRBV5-1
CDR3 DNA: TGCGCCAGCAGCTTAGGAGGACGTTCCTACAATGAGCAGTTCTTC
CDR3 protein: CASSLGGRSYNEQFF

D gene: .
J gene: TRBJ2-3
clone size: .
V gene: TRBV6-4
CDR3 DNA: TGTGCCAGCAGTGACAAGGGGACAGATACGCAGTATTTT
CDR3 protein: CASSDKGTDTQYF

D gene: TRBD2
J gene: TRBJ2-3
clone size: once
V gene: TRBV10-3
CDR3 DNA: TGTGCCATCAGTGAAGGACTAGCGGGCACAGATACGCAGTATTTT
CDR3 protein: CAISEGLAGTDTQYF

D gene: TRBD1
J gene: TRBJ1-1
clone size: .
V gene: TRBV15
CDR3 DNA: TGTGCCACCAGCCCAGGGACAGTTGGGACTGAAGCTTTCTTT
CDR3 protein: CATSPGTVGTEAFF

D gene: .
J gene: TRBJ2-4
clone size: once
V gene: TRBV19
CDR3 DNA: TGTGCCAGTAGTCCTTCCACAGGGTTGGCCAAAAACATTCAGTACTTC
CDR3 protein: CASSPSTGLAKNIQYF

D gene: .
J gene: TRBJ1-1
clone size: .
V gene: TRBV19
CDR3 DNA: TGTGCCAGTAGGGCCGGGGGCGGCGCCACTGAAGCTTTCTTT
CDR3 protein: CASRAGGGATEAFF

D gene: .
J gene: TRBJ2-7
clone size: .
V gene: TRBV9
CDR3 DNA: TGTGCCAGCAGCCCGTCGGGCAGCGCCTACGAGCAGTACTTC
CDR3 protein: CASSPSGSAYEQYF

D gene: .
J gene: TRBJ2-4
clone size: .
V gene: TRBV28
CDR3 DNA: TGTGCCACAACCCGCGGAGTGTGGGACATTCAGTACTTC
CDR3 protein: CATTRGVWDIQYF

D gene: .
J gene: TRBJ1-1
clone size: few
V gene: TRBV6-1
CDR3 DNA: TGTGCCAGCAGTGCCAGGGGAACTGAAGCTTTCTTT
CDR3 protein: CASSARGTEAFF

D gene: TRBD1
J gene: TRBJ1-2
clone size: .
V gene: TRBV28
CDR3 DNA: TGTGCCAGCAACCCCCGGGACAGGGGCTATGGCTACACCTTC
CDR3 protein: CASNPRDRGYGYTF

D gene: TRBD1
J gene: TRBJ2-7
clone size: .
V gene: TRBV30
CDR3 DNA: TGTGCCTGGAGTTTCTACAGGGGATACGAGCAGTACTTC
CDR3 protein: CAWSFYRGYEQYF